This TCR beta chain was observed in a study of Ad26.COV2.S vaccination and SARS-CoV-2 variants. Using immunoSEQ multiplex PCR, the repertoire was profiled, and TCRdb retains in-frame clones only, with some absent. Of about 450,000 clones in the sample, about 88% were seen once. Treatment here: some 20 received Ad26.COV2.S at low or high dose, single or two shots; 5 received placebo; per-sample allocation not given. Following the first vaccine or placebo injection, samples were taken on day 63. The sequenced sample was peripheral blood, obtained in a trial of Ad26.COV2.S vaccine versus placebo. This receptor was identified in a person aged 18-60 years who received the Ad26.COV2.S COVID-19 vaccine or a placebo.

This CDR3 reads CASSLRTRGTDTQYF. The CDR3, as DNA: TGTGCCAGCAGCCTAAGGACTAGGGGGACAGATACGCAGTATTTT. The J gene is TRBJ2-3, the V gene TRBV7-2; maybe TRBD2 (7 bases). The CDR3 runs 15 residues. The germline V and J ends were trimmed by 5 bases and 3 bases, with 15 bases remaining between them. Germline lookup yields CDR1 SGHTA and CDR2 FQGNSA.